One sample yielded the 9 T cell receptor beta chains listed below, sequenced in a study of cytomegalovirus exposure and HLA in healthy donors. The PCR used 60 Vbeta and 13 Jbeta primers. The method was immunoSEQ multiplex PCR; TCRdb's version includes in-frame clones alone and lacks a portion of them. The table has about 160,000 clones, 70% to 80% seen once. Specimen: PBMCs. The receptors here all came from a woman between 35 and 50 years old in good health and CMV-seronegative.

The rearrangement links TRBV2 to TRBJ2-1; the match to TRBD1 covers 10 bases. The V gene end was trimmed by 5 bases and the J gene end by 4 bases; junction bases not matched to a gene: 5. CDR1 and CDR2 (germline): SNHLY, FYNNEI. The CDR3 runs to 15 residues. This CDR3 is CASSLDRGEYNEQFF. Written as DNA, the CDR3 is TGTGCCAGCAGTCTGGACAGGGGGGAGTACAATGAGCAGTTCTTC.

The CDR3: CASSLAGLAGTQYF. The CDR3 DNA is TGTGCCAGCAGTTTAGCAGGCCTGGCGGGTACGCAGTATTTT. This chain uses TRBV27 with TRBJ2-3; the D gene is possibly TRBD2 (5 bases). CDR1 is MNHEY and CDR2 is SMNVEV in the germline V gene (reference sequence). This CDR3 has 14 residues. The germline V and J ends were trimmed by 2 bases and 8 bases, with 14 bases remaining between them.

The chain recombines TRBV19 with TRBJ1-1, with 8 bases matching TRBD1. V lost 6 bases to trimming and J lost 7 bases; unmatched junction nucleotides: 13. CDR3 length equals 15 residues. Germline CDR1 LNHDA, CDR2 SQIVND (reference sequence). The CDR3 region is CASRRTGQDFDEAFF. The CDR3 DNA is TGTGCCAGTAGACGGACAGGGCAGGACTTCGATGAAGCTTTCTTT.

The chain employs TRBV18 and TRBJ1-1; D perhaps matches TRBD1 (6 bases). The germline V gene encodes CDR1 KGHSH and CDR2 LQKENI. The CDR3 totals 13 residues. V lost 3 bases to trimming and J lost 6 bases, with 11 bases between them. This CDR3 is CASSPQGLAEAFF. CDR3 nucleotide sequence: TGTGCCAGCTCACCGCAGGGGCTCGCTGAAGCTTTCTTT.

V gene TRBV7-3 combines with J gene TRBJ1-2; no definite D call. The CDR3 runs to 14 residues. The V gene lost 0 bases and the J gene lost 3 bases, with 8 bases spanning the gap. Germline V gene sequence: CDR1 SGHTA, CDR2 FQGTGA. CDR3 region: CASSLTVGDYGYTF. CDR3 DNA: TGTGCCAGCAGCTTAACCGTCGGGGACTATGGCTACACCTTC.

CDR3 region: CASSLSLAGHYNEQFF. In nucleotides, the CDR3 is TGTGCCAGCAGCTTATCCCTAGCGGGGCACTACAATGAGCAGTTCTTC. The rearrangement joins TRBV7-3 to TRBJ2-1; TRBD2 matches 9 bases. Germline CDR1 SGHTA, CDR2 FQGTGA. V gave up 2 bases and J gave up 3 bases; unmatched junction bases: 5. The CDR3 contains 16 residues.

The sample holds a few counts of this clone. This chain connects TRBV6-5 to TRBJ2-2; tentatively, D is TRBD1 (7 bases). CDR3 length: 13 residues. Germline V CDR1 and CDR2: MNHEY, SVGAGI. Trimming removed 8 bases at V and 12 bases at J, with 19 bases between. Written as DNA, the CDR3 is TGTGCCAGCTTGGACAGGTCGGCGGGGCAGCTGTTTTTT. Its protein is CASLDRSAGQLFF.

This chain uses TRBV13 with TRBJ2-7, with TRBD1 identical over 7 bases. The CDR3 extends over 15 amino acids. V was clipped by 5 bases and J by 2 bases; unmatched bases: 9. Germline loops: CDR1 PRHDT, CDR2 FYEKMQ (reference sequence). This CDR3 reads CASSLPRQGTYEQYF. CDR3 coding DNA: TGTGCCAGCAGCCTGCCCCGACAGGGAACCTACGAGCAGTACTTC.

CDR3 in amino acids: CAVKRGTDTQYF. CDR3 in DNA: TGTGCCGTCAAGAGAGGTACAGATACGCAGTATTTT. The chain is built from TRBV6-5 and TRBJ2-3; D unclear. The CDR3 totals 12 residues. The germline V gene has CDR1 MNHEY and CDR2 SVGAGI. The V end lost 11 bases, the J end lost 3 bases, and 12 bases lay between the germline ends.